A single T cell receptor (beta chain) is shown here with its context. This record belongs to a study of T cell responses to AZD1222 COVID-19 vaccine. Profiling relied on immunoSEQ multiplex PCR, and the TCRdb table lists in-frame clones only, not all of them. The repertoire holds around 130,000 clones, with over 90% as singletons. From germline, CDR1 is SGHVS and CDR2 FNYEAQ. This CDR3 is built from 11 residues. V lost 8 bases and J lost 7, with 11 bases in between. The origin of this receptor is an adult in good health. Sequencing used peripheral blood, obtained on day 0 of AZD1222 vaccination. The gene calls are TRBV7-6 and TRBJ1-1; possible D gene TRBD1, 6 bases. The CDR3 region has the DNA TGTGCCAGCTCGGGACACCATGAAGCTTTCTTT. Its protein product is CASSGHHEAFF. Based on the CDR3 plus reference TRBV7-6 and TRBJ1-1, the full variable domain is GAGVSQSPRYKVTKRGQDVALRCDPISGHVSLYWYRQALGQGPEFLTYFNYEAQQDKSGLPNDRFSAERPEGSISTLTIQRTEQRDSAMYRCASSGHHEAFFGQGTRLTVV.